The 22 T cell receptor beta chains below come from one sample, sequenced in a study of identical twins. TCRdb reanalysed the 5' RACE reads using MiXCR and keeps one entry per CDR3 protein. In the table there are about 530,000 distinct CDR3 sequences, 13% to 15% of which are singletons. These sequences were also reported in another study, on yellow fever vaccine responses in identical twins.

Sequenced: CD4+ T cells sorted from blood. These receptors were collected from a woman aged 18-29 years in good health.

The chain recombines TRBV29-1 with TRBJ1-2; no firm D call. This CDR3 is 13 amino acids long. Deletions cut 7 bases from V and 1 base from J, with 13 bases between. CDR1 SQVTM and CDR2 ANQGSEA come from the germline V gene. The CDR3 loop is CSALSRFNYGYTF. The DNA of the CDR3 is TGCAGCGCTCTTTCCAGGTTTAACTATGGCTACACCTTC.

This clonotype was counted between two and nine times. The V call is TRBV6-2 or TRBV6-3, the J call TRBJ2-7; TRBD2 agrees at 13 bases. With 8 bases clipped from V and 7 bases from J, the junction kept 8 bases outside the gene matches. The CDR3 is 14 amino acids. The germline gives CDR1 MNHEY, CDR2 SVGEGT. CDR3 sequence (DNA): TGTGCCAGCCGCGGACTAGCGGGAGTAGATGAGCAGTACTTC. Its protein product is CASRGLAGVDEQYF.

The sample holds a few counts of this clonotype. The genes are TRBV18 and TRBJ2-1; D uncertain. The CDR3 contains 11 residues. Trimming took 4 bases from V and 6 from J, leaving 4 bases between them. The germline gives CDR1 KGHSH, CDR2 LQKENI. The CDR3 sequence: CASSRTNEQFF. CDR3 coding DNA: TGTGCCAGCTCACGAACCAATGAGCAGTTCTTC.

This chain joins TRBV11-2 and TRBJ2-7, with a possible D match to TRBD1 (6 bases). Germline V gives CDR1 SGHAT, CDR2 FQNNGV. The CDR3 is made up of 17 amino acids. Trimming took 1 base from V and 1 from J, leaving 17 bases between them. Here the CDR3 DNA reads TGTGCCAGCAGCTTAGGCCCCCATACAGGGAAATCCTACGAGCAGTACGTC. Translating gives CASSLGPHTGKSYEQYV.

This chain connects TRBV12-3 or TRBV12-4 to TRBJ2-4; 8 positions match TRBD2. V was clipped by 7 bases and J by 6 bases; unmatched bases: 8. This CDR3 is built from 14 residues. CDR3 nucleotide sequence: TGTGCCAGCAATCAAGCGGGAGCAGGAAACATTCAGTACTTC. Protein sequence: CASNQAGAGNIQYF.

The chain has TRBV14 and TRBJ2-7, with 7 positions matching TRBD2. Germline V gene data show CDR1 as SGHDN and CDR2 as FVKESK. The CDR3 extends over 20 amino acids. V lost 0 bases and J lost 3; bases outside the gene matches: 20. In DNA, the CDR3 is TGTGCCAGCAGCCAAGAACCCCAGGGTTTGGGTCGGGAGGCCGACTACGAGCAGTACTTC. Protein sequence: CASSQEPQGLGREADYEQYF.

This clonotype turned up a few times. The CDR3 bases are TGTGCCAGCACGTTCGGCAGAGCCACTGAAGCTTTCTTT. The encoded protein is CASTFGRATEAFF. This chain uses TRBV6-6 with TRBJ1-1; no clear D gene. Trimming cost V 7 bases and J 4 bases, with 13 bases left between them. Per the germline V gene, CDR1 is MNHNY and CDR2 is SVGAGI (reference sequence). The CDR3 contains 13 residues.

CDR3: CASSLVGTGVTNQPQHF. The CDR3 DNA sequence: TGTGCCAGCAGCTTAGTCGGGACAGGGGTTACCAATCAGCCCCAGCATTTT. The genes are TRBV7-8 and TRBJ1-5; 10 positions match TRBD1. Trimming at V came to 1 base and at J to 3 bases, leaving 6 bases not matched to a gene. Looked up from germline, CDR1 is SGHVS and CDR2 is FQNEAQ. The CDR3 has 17 amino acids. Full variable domain (missing parts from reference TRBV7-8 and TRBJ1-5): GAGVSQSPRYKVAKRGQDVALRCDPISGHVSLFWYQQALGQGPEFLTYFQNEAQLDKSGLPSDRFFAERPEGSVSTLKIQRTQQEDSAVYLCASSLVGTGVTNQPQHFGDGTRLSIL.

This clonotype occurred many times. V is TRBV5-1 and J is TRBJ2-3; TRBD1 agrees at 12 bases. J was trimmed by 1 base and V by 7 bases; bases with no gene match: 4. The CDR3 length is 15 residues. Germline CDR1 is SGHRS and CDR2 is YFSETQ. CDR3 coding DNA: TGCGCCAGCCGGGACAGGGGGCGAGGCACAGATACGCAGTATTTT. This gives the protein CASRDRGRGTDTQYF.

The chain uses TRBV5-8 and TRBJ2-1; 8 nucleotides line up with TRBD1. Germline-derived CDR1 and CDR2 are SGHTS and YDEGEE. V shed 3 bases and J 7 bases; nucleotides not matched to a gene: 12. CDR3 length: 16 residues. CDR3 DNA: TGTGCCAGCAGCTCGGACAGGGTTCGTGTTGGGAATGAGCAGTTCTTC. This sequence encodes CASSSDRVRVGNEQFF. The full variable domain, in which reference TRBV5-8 and TRBJ2-1 provide the parts outside the CDR3, is EAGVTQSPTHLIKTRGQQATLRCSPISGHTSVYWYQQALGLGLQFLLWYDEGEERNRGNFPPRFSGRQFPNYSSELNVNALELEDSALYLCASSSDRVRVGNEQFFGPGTRLTVL.

CDR3 DNA sequence: TGCAGTGCTAGGAGCGGGAGTTACGACGGCGGGGAGCTGTTTTTT. As protein: CSARSGSYDGGELFF. J is TRBJ2-2 and V is TRBV20-1; 8 bases are a match to TRBD2. Per the germline V gene, CDR1 is DFQATT and CDR2 is SNEGSKA (reference sequence). The trim removed 3 bases at V and 7 bases at J, leaving 10 bases unmatched. This CDR3 region has 15 residues.

J is TRBJ2-1 and V is TRBV7-3; 8 bases are shared with TRBD2. V gave up 5 bases and J gave up 4 bases; unmatched junction bases: 7. The CDR3 runs 15 residues. Germline V gene data show CDR1 as SGHTA and CDR2 as FQGTGA. The CDR3 here is CASSPPGLVYNEQFF. The CDR3 DNA reads as TGTGCCAGCAGCCCTCCGGGACTAGTTTACAATGAGCAGTTCTTC.

This clonotype has just a few counts. The CDR3 loop is CASSPGKGQGRYEQFF. The CDR3 nucleotides are TGCGCCAGCAGCCCAGGGAAGGGACAGGGTCGCTATGAGCAGTTCTTC. The chain employs TRBV4-1 and TRBJ2-1; 9 bases map to TRBD1. From germline, CDR1 is MGHRA and CDR2 YSYEKL. This CDR3 region has 16 residues. J was trimmed by 8 bases and V by 4 bases; bases with no gene match: 12.

This clonotype was counted between two and nine times. V gene TRBV3-1 combines with J gene TRBJ2-1, with D possibly TRBD2 on 5 matching bases. The CDR3 consists of 16 residues. CDR1 and CDR2 (germline): LGHDT, YNNKEL (reference sequence). Trimming took 0 bases from V and 7 from J, leaving 16 bases between them. The CDR3 DNA reads as TGTGCCAGCAGCCAAGATCGGCTAGCTACTATGAATGAGCAGTTCTTC. It is translated as CASSQDRLATMNEQFF.

The rearrangement joins TRBV6-2 or TRBV6-3 to TRBJ1-6; the D gene is possibly TRBD1 (5 bases). The CDR3 is 13 amino acids. Germline-derived CDR1 and CDR2 are MNHEY and SVGEGT. The V and J ends lost 4 bases and 12 bases respectively, with 13 bases between them. CDR3 protein: CASSSQDILPLHF. The CDR3 DNA sequence: TGTGCCAGCAGTTCCCAGGACATCCTACCCCTCCACTTT.

In this sample, this clonotype turned up a few times. This chain links TRBV20-1 with TRBJ2-6; no firm D call. The CDR3 is 12 residues long. Trimming cost V 3 bases and J 3 bases, with 3 bases left between them. Germline V CDR1 and CDR2: DFQATT, SNEGSKA (reference sequence). The CDR3 sequence is CSASIGANVLTF. DNA of the CDR3: TGCAGTGCTAGTATTGGGGCCAACGTCCTGACTTTC.

This clonotype was seen many times. The chain couples TRBV9 to TRBJ2-3; D ambiguous. Trimming cost V 0 bases and J 2 bases, with 10 bases left between them. CDR1 is SGDLS and CDR2 is YYNGEE in the germline V gene. This CDR3 is built from 15 residues. The CDR3 loop reads CASSVASVTTDTQYF. The CDR3 DNA reads as TGTGCCAGCAGCGTAGCCTCAGTAACCACAGATACGCAGTATTTT.

The chain links TRBV2 to TRBJ2-2, with D maybe TRBD1 (6 bases). The CDR3 has 14 residues. The germline V and J ends were trimmed by 9 bases and 0 bases, with 11 bases remaining between them. Germline values: CDR1 SNHLY, CDR2 FYNNEI. In nucleotides, the CDR3 is TGTGCCAGTCTTGAGGGGGCGAACACCGGGGAGCTGTTTTTT. It specifies CASLEGANTGELFF.

There are a few counts of this clonotype. The chain combines TRBV20-1 with TRBJ1-5; D not certain. With 0 bases removed from V and 6 bases from J, the gap between germline ends came to 6 bases. The V gene's germline CDR1 is DFQATT and CDR2 SNEGSKA (reference sequence). The CDR3 is 12 amino acids. The CDR3 here is CSARDHRQPQHF. CDR3 in DNA: TGCAGTGCTAGAGATCATCGTCAGCCCCAGCATTTT.

V gene TRBV29-1 combines with J gene TRBJ2-7; D is perhaps TRBD1 (6 bases). Trimming removed 3 bases at V and 8 bases at J, with 11 bases between. The CDR3 length is 11 residues. Per germline, CDR1 SQVTM and CDR2 ANQGSEA. CDR3 sequence: CSVEGQGKQYV. The DNA for the CDR3 is TGCAGCGTTGAGGGGCAGGGGAAGCAGTACGTC.

J is TRBJ2-3 and V is TRBV15, with 10 bases lining up with TRBD2. The CDR3 runs 18 residues. Germline-derived CDR1 and CDR2 are LNHNV and YYDKDF (reference sequence). V dropped 6 bases and J dropped 0; count of bases not matched to a gene: 12. CDR3 amino acids: CATSTLGLAETSTDTQYF. The CDR3 DNA follows: TGTGCCACCAGTACCCTAGGACTAGCGGAAACTAGCACAGATACGCAGTATTTT.

This clonotype was counted a few times. V and J are TRBV10-3 and TRBJ1-2; TRBD1 aligns across 9 bases. Germline-derived CDR1 and CDR2 are ENHRY and SYGVKD. The CDR3 loop spans 15 amino acids. Trimming cost V 6 bases and J 4 bases; bases outside gene matches: 9. CDR3 sequence reads: CAIRRDRVLVYGYTF. The DNA for the CDR3 is TGTGCCATCAGGAGGGACAGGGTACTAGTCTATGGCTACACCTTC.